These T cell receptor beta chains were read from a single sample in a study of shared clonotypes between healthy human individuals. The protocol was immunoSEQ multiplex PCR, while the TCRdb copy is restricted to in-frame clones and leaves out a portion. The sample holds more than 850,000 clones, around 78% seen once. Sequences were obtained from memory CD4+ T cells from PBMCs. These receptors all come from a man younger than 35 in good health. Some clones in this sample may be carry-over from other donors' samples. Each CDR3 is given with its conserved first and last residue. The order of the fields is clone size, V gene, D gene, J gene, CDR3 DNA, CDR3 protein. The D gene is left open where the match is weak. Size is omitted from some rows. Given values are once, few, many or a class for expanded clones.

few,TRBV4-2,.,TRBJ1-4,TGTGCCAGCAGCCAAATACAGGGTGTCGGTGGAAAACTGTTTTTT,CASSQIQGVGGKLFF
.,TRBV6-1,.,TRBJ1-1,TGTGCCAGCAGCTTGGGGGGGGCTGGGGACACTGAAGCTTTCTTT,CASSLGGAGDTEAFF
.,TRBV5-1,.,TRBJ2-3,TGCGCCAGCAGCTTGGACGGGCGTAGCACAGATACGCAGTATTTT,CASSLDGRSTDTQYF
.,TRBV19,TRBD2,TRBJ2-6,TGTGCCAGTAGTATCCCTAGGACTAGCGGGATTTCTGGGGCCAACGTCCTGACTTTC,CASSIPRTSGISGANVLTF
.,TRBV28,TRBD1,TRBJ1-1,TGTGCCAGCAGTTCCTGGACAGGGGGAGACACTGAAGCTTTCTTT,CASSSWTGGDTEAFF
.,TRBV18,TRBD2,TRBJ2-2,TGTGCCAGCTCACCCCTCCTACTCGGACTAGCGGGTCCCACCGGGGAGCTGTTTTTT,CASSPLLLGLAGPTGELFF
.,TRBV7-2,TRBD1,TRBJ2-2,TGTGCCAGCAGCTCCGACAGGGTCGGAGGGGAGCTGTTTTTT,CASSSDRVGGELFF
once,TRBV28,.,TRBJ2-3,TGTGCCAGCAGTTTTGGGGCGTATACGCAGTATTTT,CASSFGAYTQYF
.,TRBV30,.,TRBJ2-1,TGTGCCTGGAGTGGCGGGAATTTTGAGCAGTTCTTC,CAWSGGNFEQFF
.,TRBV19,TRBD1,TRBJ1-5,TGTGCCAGTAGATACGGGACAGAACGTCAATCTCAGCCCCAGCATTTT,CASRYGTERQSQPQHF
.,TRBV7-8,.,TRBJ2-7,TGTGCCAGCAGCTTAGCGCCAGGGAATGTAGAGCAGTACTTC,CASSLAPGNVEQYF
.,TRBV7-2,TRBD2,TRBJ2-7,TGTGCCAGCAGCTTTCGCACTAGCGGCTACGAGCAGTACTTC,CASSFRTSGYEQYF
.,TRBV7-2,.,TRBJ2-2,TGTGCCAGCAGCATTGGAGGGTCGGGCACCGGGGAGCTGTTTTTT,CASSIGGSGTGELFF
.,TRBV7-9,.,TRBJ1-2,TGTGCCAGCAGCTCGGGACCCCTGTATGGCTACACCTTC,CASSSGPLYGYTF
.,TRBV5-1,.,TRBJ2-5,TGCGCCAGCAGCTTGGGACAGATCGAGACCCAGTACTTC,CASSLGQIETQYF
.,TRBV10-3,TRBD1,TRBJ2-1,TGTGCCATCAGGGACTCCCCGGGACAGGGGGACAATGAGCAGTTCTTC,CAIRDSPGQGDNEQFF
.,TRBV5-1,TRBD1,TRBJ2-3,TGCGCCAGCAGCGCTGGACAGGGGATAGATACGCAGTATTTT,CASSAGQGIDTQYF
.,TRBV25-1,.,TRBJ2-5,TGTGCCAGCAGTCCCTGGGAGGTTCGCCGTCAAGAGACCCAGTACTTC,CASSPWEVRRQETQYF
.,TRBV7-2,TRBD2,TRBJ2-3,TGTGCCAGCAGTCCCAGGACTAGCGCAGATACGCAGTATTTT,CASSPRTSADTQYF
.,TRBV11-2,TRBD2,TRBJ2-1,TGTGCCAGCAGCCGCCAAGGGACGGGGGGTGAGCAGTTCTTC,CASSRQGTGGEQFF
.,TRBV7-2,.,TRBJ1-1,TGTGCCAGCAGCTTAGGTAGGACGAACACTGAAGCTTTCTTT,CASSLGRTNTEAFF
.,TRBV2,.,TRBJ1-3,TGTGCCAGCAAGCCAGACAACTCTGGAAACACCATATATTTT,CASKPDNSGNTIYF
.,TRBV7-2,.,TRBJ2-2,TGTGCCAGCAGCTCATCGAGGGTTATAGCCGGGGAGCTGTTTTTT,CASSSSRVIAGELFF
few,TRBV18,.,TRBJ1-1,TGTGCCAGCTCACCACCAACCTACACTGAAGCTTTCTTT,CASSPPTYTEAFF
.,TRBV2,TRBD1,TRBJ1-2,TGTGCCAGCAGCGGAGACAGGGTGGCCTATGGCTACACCTTC,CASSGDRVAYGYTF
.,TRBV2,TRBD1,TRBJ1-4,TGTGCCAGCAGCGGGACAGGGGGAACTAATGAAAAACTGTTTTTT,CASSGTGGTNEKLFF
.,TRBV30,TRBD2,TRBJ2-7,TGTGCCTGGCGCCTTGCGGGAGGAAGGAACGAGCAGTACTTC,CAWRLAGGRNEQYF
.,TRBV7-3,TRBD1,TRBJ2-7,TGTGCCAGCAGCCAGGGACAGGGACGGAACGAGCAGTACTTC,CASSQGQGRNEQYF
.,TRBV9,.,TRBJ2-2,TGTGCCAGCAGCGTCCAAGCGGGCACCGGGGAGCTGTTTTTT,CASSVQAGTGELFF
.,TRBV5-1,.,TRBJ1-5,TGCGCCAGCAGCTTGTCCGGGAGCAATCAGCCCCAGCATTTT,CASSLSGSNQPQHF
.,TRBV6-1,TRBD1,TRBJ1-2,TGTGCCAGCAGTGAAGTAGCTGGGACAGGGGGACATGGCTACACCTTC,CASSEVAGTGGHGYTF
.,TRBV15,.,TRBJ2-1,TGTGCCACCAGCAGAGATCGGGATGAGCAGTTCTTC,CATSRDRDEQFF
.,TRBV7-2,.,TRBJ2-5,TGTGCCAGCAGCTTAGTTAGCATTGAAGAGACCCAGTACTTC,CASSLVSIEETQYF
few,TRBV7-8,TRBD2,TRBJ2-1,TGTGCCAGCAATATGTGGGAGGGCAGGGACAATGAGCAGTTCTTC,CASNMWEGRDNEQFF
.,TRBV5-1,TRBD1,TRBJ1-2,TGCGCCAGCGGAGAGGGGGCTGACTATGGCTACACCTTC,CASGEGADYGYTF
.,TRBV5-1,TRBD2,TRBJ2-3,TGCGCCAGCAGCCCGAATCTTAGCGGGAGTGCGACAGATACGCAGTATTTT,CASSPNLSGSATDTQYF
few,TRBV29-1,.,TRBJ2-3,TGCAGCGGCGACAATGGTGGGACAGATACGCAGTATTTT,CSGDNGGTDTQYF
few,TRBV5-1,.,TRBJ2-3,TGCGCCAGCAGCTTGGCTTTGCCCAGCACAGATACGCAGTATTTT,CASSLALPSTDTQYF
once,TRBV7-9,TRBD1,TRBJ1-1,TGTGCCAGCAGCTTAGCTTCAGGGGGCTGGACTGAAGCTTTCTTT,CASSLASGGWTEAFF
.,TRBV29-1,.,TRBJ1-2,TGCAGCGTTGTAAACCCCACCCAGAACACCTTC,CSVVNPTQNTF
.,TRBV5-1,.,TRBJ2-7,TGCGCCAGCAGCTTGGGCTCTGACCGGAGCTCCTACGAGCAGTACTTC,CASSLGSDRSSYEQYF
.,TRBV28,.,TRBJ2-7,TGTGCCAGCAGGCGGGGGCTCTCCTACGAGCAGTACTTC,CASRRGLSYEQYF
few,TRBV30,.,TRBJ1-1,TGTGCCTGGCTCAGGCTTTTAGACACTGAAGCTTTCTTT,CAWLRLLDTEAFF
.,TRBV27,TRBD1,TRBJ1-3,TGTGCCAGCAGCGATACCGGGACAGGACTCTCTGGAAACACCATATATTTT,CASSDTGTGLSGNTIYF